This passage covers 18 T cell receptor beta chains from one sample sequenced in a study of T cell responses to AZD1222 COVID-19 vaccine. Data came from immunoSEQ multiplex PCR; TCRdb stores just in-frame clones and leaves some out. Here the sample spans 110,000 to 150,000 clones, approximately 90% being singletons. Here the sequenced sample was peripheral blood, taken on day 0 of AZD1222 vaccination. The receptors stem from an adult in good health.

About this clone itself: Because the CDR3's place on the DNA is in doubt, the DNA is left out and the CDR3 is given as listed by TCRdb. Other DNA sequences in the same sample also yield this CDR3. The chain joins TRBV27 to TRBJ2-1. Looked up from germline, CDR1 is MNHEY and CDR2 is SMNVEV (reference sequence). The length of the CDR3 is 13 amino acids, counting both ends. CDR3 region: CASSFGAGNEQFF.

The CDR3 region is CASTPDRTNTGELFF. The CDR3 DNA follows: TGTGCCAGCACCCCCGACAGAACGAACACCGGGGAGCTGTTTTTT. The gene calls are TRBV28 and TRBJ2-2; tentative D call: TRBD1 (5 bases). Germline V gives CDR1 MDHEN, CDR2 SYDVKM. V was trimmed by 7 bases and J by 0 bases, leaving 12 bases between them. The CDR3 covers 15 residues.

The gene calls are TRBV7-2 and TRBJ2-1; possibly TRBD2 for D (5 bases). The CDR3 runs 16 residues. CDR1 SGHTA and CDR2 FQGNSA come from the germline V gene. Trimming took 1 base from V and 7 from J, leaving 17 bases between them. The CDR3 here is CASSLGEEAHRNEQFF. CDR3 DNA: TGTGCCAGCAGCTTAGGAGAGGAGGCGCATCGGAATGAGCAGTTCTTC.

The chain combines TRBV20-1 with TRBJ2-1; D uncertain. V lost 3 bases and J lost 9, with 12 bases in between. Germline CDR1 reads DFQATT; CDR2 reads SNEGSKA (reference sequence). This CDR3 has 12 amino acids. The DNA of the CDR3 is TGCAGTGCTAGTCCCTCTCTAGGTGAGCAGTTCTTC. This translates into CSASPSLGEQFF.

The chain couples TRBV5-4 to TRBJ2-2, with D possibly being TRBD2 (5 bases). The germline gives CDR1 SGHNT, CDR2 YYREEE (reference sequence). The V gene lost 4 bases and the J gene lost 4 bases, with 17 bases spanning the gap. The CDR3 is 16 residues long. CDR3 DNA sequence: TGTGCCAGCAGCAAAAAGCGGCAGCTTCGCACCGGGGAGCTGTTTTTT. Translation gives CASSKKRQLRTGELFF.

The chain links TRBV11-2 to TRBJ2-2; D is uncertain. The length of the CDR3 is 14 residues. From germline, CDR1 is SGHAT and CDR2 FQNNGV. Between the trimmed V and J ends, which lost 0 bases and 7 bases, there was a span of 9 bases. The CDR3 protein is CASSLDLSFGELFF. The DNA for the CDR3 is TGTGCCAGCAGCTTAGATTTAAGCTTCGGGGAGCTGTTTTTT.

The J gene is TRBJ2-4, the V gene TRBV18; D might be TRBD1 or TRBD2, each matching 6 bases. The ends were cut back, 6 bases at V and 5 bases at J, with 14 bases in the middle. The germline CDR1 and CDR2 sequences are KGHSH and LQKENI. The CDR3 sequence is 14 residues long. CDR3: CASSPMRGENIQYF. The DNA of the CDR3 is TGTGCCAGCTCGCCTATGAGGGGGGAAAACATTCAGTACTTC.

V and J are TRBV15 and TRBJ2-1; no firm D call. V gave up 5 bases and J gave up 8 bases, with 19 bases separating them. Germline CDR1 reads LNHNV; CDR2 reads YYDKDF (reference sequence). The CDR3 loop spans 15 amino acids. The CDR3 loop is CATSGNLRQIHEQFF. CDR3 in DNA: TGTGCCACCAGCGGAAATCTGAGACAAATCCATGAGCAGTTCTTC.

This chain uses TRBV11-2 with TRBJ1-3; weak D call: TRBD1 (5 bases). This CDR3 contains 12 residues. Germline CDR1 SGHAT, CDR2 FQNNGV. V was trimmed by 5 bases and J by 4 bases, leaving 6 bases between them. CDR3: CASSRQGNTIYF. The CDR3 nucleotides are TGTGCCAGCAGCCGACAGGGAAACACCATATATTTT.

This clone turned up a few times. The rearrangement joins TRBV7-6 to TRBJ2-2; 12 positions agree with TRBD2. The V and J ends lost 7 bases and 6 bases, in that order; junction bases with no gene match: 9. This CDR3 comprises 16 residues. CDR1 is SGHVS, CDR2 FNYEAQ, per germline. The CDR3 sequence: CASKTSSGRAPGELFF. CDR3 coding DNA: TGTGCCAGCAAAACCTCTAGCGGGAGGGCCCCCGGGGAGCTGTTTTTT.

The chain has TRBV7-2 and TRBJ2-7; no reliable D call. Germline loops: CDR1 SGHTA, CDR2 FQGNSA. V lost 3 bases and J 3 bases, leaving 9 bases between the germline ends. The CDR3 spans 13 residues. The DNA for the CDR3 is TGTGCCAGCAGCTTGAGAGACAACTACGAGCAGTACTTC. It encodes CASSLRDNYEQYF.

The rearrangement links TRBV19 to TRBJ2-1; tentatively, D is TRBD1 or TRBD2 (6 bases each). The CDR3 spans 17 residues. CDR1 LNHDA and CDR2 SQIVND come from the germline V gene (reference sequence). The V gene lost 6 bases and the J gene lost 8 bases, with 26 bases spanning the gap. The CDR3: CASSSLGAGTRGDEQFF. Written as DNA, the CDR3 is TGTGCCAGTAGCTCCCTGGGGGCCGGGACTCGAGGAGATGAGCAGTTCTTC.

The chain joins TRBV27 to TRBJ2-2, with a tentative D call TRBD1 (5 bases). V was shortened by 3 bases and J by 6 bases, with 8 bases between the two germline ends. CDR3 length: 13 residues. The V gene's germline CDR1 is MNHEY and CDR2 SMNVEV (reference sequence). The CDR3 loop is CASSFRGPGELFF. In DNA form, the CDR3 reads TGTGCCAGCAGTTTTAGGGGTCCCGGGGAGCTGTTTTTT.

The chain combines TRBV6-5 with TRBJ2-1, with a possible D match to TRBD1 (5 bases). This CDR3 comprises 12 residues. Germline loops: CDR1 MNHEY, CDR2 SVGAGI. V lost 5 bases to trimming and J lost 5 bases, with 7 bases between them. CDR3 nucleotides: TGTGCCAGCAGTCGACAGAACAATGAGCAGTTCTTC. This encodes CASSRQNNEQFF.

In regard to this clone: This same CDR3 is encoded by further DNA sequences in the sample. The chain uses TRBV15 and TRBJ2-7; TRBD1 agrees at 8 bases. The germline V gene has CDR1 LNHNV and CDR2 YYDKDF (reference sequence). V gave up 1 base and J gave up 4 bases; unmatched junction bases: 0. The CDR3 covers 13 residues. The CDR3 DNA is TGTGCCACCAGCAGAGGGACAGGGTACGAGCAGTACTTC. As protein: CATSRGTGYEQYF.

V gene TRBV25-1 combines with J gene TRBJ2-7; TRBD2 matches 9 bases. Germline assignment: CDR1 MGHDK and CDR2 SYGVNS. V shed 6 bases, J shed 3 bases, and the junction held 6 bases outside the gene matches. The CDR3 sequence is 14 residues long. The CDR3 reads CASRASGISYEQYF. The CDR3 coding sequence is TGTGCCAGCAGAGCTAGCGGGATCAGCTACGAGCAGTACTTC.

V is TRBV9 and J is TRBJ2-5; D might be TRBD1 (6 bases). CDR1 is SGDLS and CDR2 is YYNGEE in the germline V gene. CDR3 length: 14 amino acids. V was pared by 2 bases and J by 0 bases, with 8 bases between. CDR3 protein: CASSVGGDQETQYF. DNA for the CDR3: TGTGCCAGCAGCGTTGGGGGCGACCAAGAGACCCAGTACTTC.

V usage is TRBV6-6 and J usage is TRBJ1-2; D perhaps matches TRBD1 (5 bases). This CDR3 has 14 residues. The V gene's germline CDR1 is MNHNY and CDR2 SVGAGI (reference sequence). Trimming left V 3 bases short and J 1 base short, with 9 bases between. CDR3 protein: CASSYQQDNYGYTF. The CDR3 nucleotides are TGTGCCAGCAGTTATCAACAGGATAACTATGGCTACACCTTC.